This T cell receptor (beta chain) was found in a study of Ad26.COV2.S vaccination and SARS-CoV-2 variants. Study-wide context: Intramuscularly, Ad26.COV2.S was given either once or twice, 56 days apart.

This clone has just one count. Using immunoSEQ multiplex PCR, the repertoire was profiled, and TCRdb retains in-frame clones only, with some absent. The table lists around 320,000 clones, around 90% of them singletons. The V and J ends lost 0 bases and 4 bases respectively, with 5 bases between them. Germline V lookup: CDR1 SGHNT, CDR2 YYREEE (reference sequence). This CDR3 is built from 13 residues. Treatment in this sample: around 19 received Ad26.COV2.S at low or high dose, single or two shots; several received placebo; per-sample allocation not given. Each sample was drawn 63 days after the first injection (of vaccine or placebo).

The sequences come from peripheral blood, collected in a trial of Ad26.COV2.S vaccine versus placebo. This receptor was taken from a person between 18 and 59 years old who received the Ad26.COV2.S COVID-19 vaccine or a placebo. The V gene is TRBV5-4, the J gene TRBJ1-3; D is perhaps TRBD1 (5 bases). The DNA for the CDR3 is TGTGCCAGCAGCTTGGACAGGGGAAACACCATATATTTT. Translated: CASSLDRGNTIYF.